The clone carrying this T cell receptor (beta chain) was observed a handful of times. Its target is unknown. CDR3 length: 15 residues. Germline assignment: CDR1 MDHEN and CDR2 SYDVKM. The V segment lost 4 bases and the J segment 8 bases; nucleotides outside the gene matches: 6. The entry originates in a study of T cell responses to AZD1222 COVID-19 vaccine. The protocol was immunoSEQ multiplex PCR, while the TCRdb copy is restricted to in-frame clones and leaves out a portion. Among 69,000 or so clones listed, 88% were seen once. Study-level results: The study sampled repertoires only after the peak T cell response. Researchers report vaccine-associated CD4 TCRs spanning spike, with dominance at 160-218 and 743-854. Donors, mostly white British, included more females; clonal diversity was possibly underestimated. The study found Spike-specific TCR breadth and depth rose after two AZD1222 doses.

The sample here was peripheral blood, taken 28 days after the second dose of the MenACWY control vaccine. This chain joins TRBV28 and TRBJ1-3; 12 nucleotides match TRBD1. The TCR sequence derives from an adult who received the MenACWY meningococcal vaccine as a control. CDR3 region: CASSSRGQGADTIYF. CDR3 coding DNA: TGTGCCAGCAGTTCCCGGGGACAGGGGGCTGACACCATATATTTT.